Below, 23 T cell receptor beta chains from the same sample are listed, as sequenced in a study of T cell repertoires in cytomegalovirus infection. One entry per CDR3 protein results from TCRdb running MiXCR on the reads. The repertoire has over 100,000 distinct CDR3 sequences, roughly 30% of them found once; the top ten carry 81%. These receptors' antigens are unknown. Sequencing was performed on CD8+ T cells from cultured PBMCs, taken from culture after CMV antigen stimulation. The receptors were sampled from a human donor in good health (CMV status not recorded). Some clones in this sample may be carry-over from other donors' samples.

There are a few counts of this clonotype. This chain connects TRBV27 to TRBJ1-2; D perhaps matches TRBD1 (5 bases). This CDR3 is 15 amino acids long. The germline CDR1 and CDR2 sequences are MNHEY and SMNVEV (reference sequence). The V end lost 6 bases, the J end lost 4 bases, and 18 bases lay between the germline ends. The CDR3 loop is CASSPVGGDSYGYTF. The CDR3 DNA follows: TGTGCCAGCAGCCCCGTGGGAGGGGACTCCTATGGCTACACCTTC.

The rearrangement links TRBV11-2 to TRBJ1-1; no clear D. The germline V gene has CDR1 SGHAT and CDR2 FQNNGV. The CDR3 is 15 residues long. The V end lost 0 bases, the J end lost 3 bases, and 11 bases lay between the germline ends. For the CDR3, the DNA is TGTGCCAGCAGCTTAGACGGGGTGTCTCACACTGAAGCTTTCTTT. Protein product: CASSLDGVSHTEAFF.

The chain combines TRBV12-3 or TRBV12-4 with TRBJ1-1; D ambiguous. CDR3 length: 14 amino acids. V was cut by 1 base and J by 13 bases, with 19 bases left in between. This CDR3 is CASSLDLGHEKDFF. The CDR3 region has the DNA TGTGCCAGCAGTTTAGATCTTGGGCACGAGAAGGATTTCTTT.

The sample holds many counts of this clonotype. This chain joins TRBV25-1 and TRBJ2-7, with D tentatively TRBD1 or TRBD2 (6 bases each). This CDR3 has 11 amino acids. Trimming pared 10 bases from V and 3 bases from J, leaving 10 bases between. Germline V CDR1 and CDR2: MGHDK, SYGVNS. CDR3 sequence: CATGGGYEQYF. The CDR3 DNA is TGTGCCACCGGAGGGGGCTACGAGCAGTACTTC.

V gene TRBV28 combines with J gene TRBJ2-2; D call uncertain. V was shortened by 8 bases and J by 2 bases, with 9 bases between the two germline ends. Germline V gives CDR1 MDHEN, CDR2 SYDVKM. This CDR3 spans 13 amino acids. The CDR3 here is CASSIVNTGELFF. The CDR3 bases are TGTGCCAGCTCAATCGTCAACACCGGGGAGCTGTTTTTT.

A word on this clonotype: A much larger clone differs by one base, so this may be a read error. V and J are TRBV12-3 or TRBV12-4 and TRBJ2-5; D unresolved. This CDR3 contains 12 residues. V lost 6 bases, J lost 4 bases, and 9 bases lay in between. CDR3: CASSPQVETQYF. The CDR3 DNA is TGTGCCAGCAGCCCCCAAGTAGAGACCCAGTACTTC.

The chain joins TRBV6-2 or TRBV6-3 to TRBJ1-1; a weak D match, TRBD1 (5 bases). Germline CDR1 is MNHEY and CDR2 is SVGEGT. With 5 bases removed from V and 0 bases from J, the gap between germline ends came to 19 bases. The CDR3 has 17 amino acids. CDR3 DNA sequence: TGTGCCAGCAGTCCAGCGGGGCCGGAAACCCTGAACACTGAAGCTTTCTTT. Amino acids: CASSPAGPETLNTEAFF.

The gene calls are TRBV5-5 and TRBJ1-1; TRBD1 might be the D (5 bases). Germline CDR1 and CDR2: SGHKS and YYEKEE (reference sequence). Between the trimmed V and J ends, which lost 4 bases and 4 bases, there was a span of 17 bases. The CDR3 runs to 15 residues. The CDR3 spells CASSPVGGGSTEAFF. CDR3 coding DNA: TGTGCCAGCAGCCCAGTCGGGGGAGGGTCCACTGAAGCTTTCTTT. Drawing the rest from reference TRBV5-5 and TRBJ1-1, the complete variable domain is DAGVTQSPTHLIKTRGQQVTLRCSPISGHKSVSWYQQVLGQGPQFIFQYYEKEERGRGNFPDRFSARQFPNYSSELNVNALLLGDSALYLCASSPVGGGSTEAFFGQGTRLTVV.

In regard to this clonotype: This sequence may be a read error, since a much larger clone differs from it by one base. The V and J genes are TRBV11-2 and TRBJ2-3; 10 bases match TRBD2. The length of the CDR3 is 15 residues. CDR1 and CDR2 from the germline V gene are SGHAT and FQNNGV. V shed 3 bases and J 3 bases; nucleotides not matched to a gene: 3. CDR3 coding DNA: TGTGCCAGCAGCTTTGGAGCGGGGGGGACAGATACGCAGTATTTT. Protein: CASSFGAGGTDTQYF.

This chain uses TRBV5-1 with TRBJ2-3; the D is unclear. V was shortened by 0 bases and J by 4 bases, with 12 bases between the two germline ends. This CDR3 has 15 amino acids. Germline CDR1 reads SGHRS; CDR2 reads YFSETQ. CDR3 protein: CASSLGPRFPDTQYF. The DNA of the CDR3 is TGCGCCAGCAGCTTGGGACCCCGCTTTCCAGATACGCAGTATTTT.

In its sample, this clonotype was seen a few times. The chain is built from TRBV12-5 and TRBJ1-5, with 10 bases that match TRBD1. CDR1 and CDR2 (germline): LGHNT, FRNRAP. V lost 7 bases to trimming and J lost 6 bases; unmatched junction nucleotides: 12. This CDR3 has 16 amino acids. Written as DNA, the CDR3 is TGTGCTAGTGCCCTCTCGGGACAGGGGATTGGTCAGCCCCAGCATTTT. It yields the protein CASALSGQGIGQPQHF.

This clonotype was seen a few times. This chain's CDR3 is CASGLGVTEAFF. In nucleotides, the CDR3 is TGTGCTAGTGGTTTGGGGGTCACTGAAGCTTTCTTT. This chain joins TRBV12-5 and TRBJ1-1; D gene ambiguous. Per germline, CDR1 LGHNT and CDR2 FRNRAP. The CDR3 runs to 12 residues. V shed 1 base and J shed 4 bases, with 4 bases lying between them.

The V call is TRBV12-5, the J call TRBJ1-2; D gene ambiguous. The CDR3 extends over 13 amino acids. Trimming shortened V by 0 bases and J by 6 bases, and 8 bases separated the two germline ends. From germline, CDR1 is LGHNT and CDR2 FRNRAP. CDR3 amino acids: CASGLVLKDGYTF. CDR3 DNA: TGTGCTAGTGGTTTGGTACTTAAAGATGGCTACACCTTC.

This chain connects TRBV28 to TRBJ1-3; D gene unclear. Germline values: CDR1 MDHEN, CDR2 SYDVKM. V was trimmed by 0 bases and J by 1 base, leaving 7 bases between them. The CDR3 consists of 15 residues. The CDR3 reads CASSLWTLSGNTIYF. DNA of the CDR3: TGTGCCAGCAGTTTATGGACGCTTTCTGGAAACACCATATATTTT.

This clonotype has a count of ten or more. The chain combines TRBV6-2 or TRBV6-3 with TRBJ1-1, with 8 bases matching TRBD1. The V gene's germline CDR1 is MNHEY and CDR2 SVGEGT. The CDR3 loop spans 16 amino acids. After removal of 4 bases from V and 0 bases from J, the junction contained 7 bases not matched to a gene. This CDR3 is CASSFDRGIMNTEAFF. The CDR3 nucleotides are TGTGCCAGCAGTTTCGACAGGGGCATCATGAACACTGAAGCTTTCTTT.

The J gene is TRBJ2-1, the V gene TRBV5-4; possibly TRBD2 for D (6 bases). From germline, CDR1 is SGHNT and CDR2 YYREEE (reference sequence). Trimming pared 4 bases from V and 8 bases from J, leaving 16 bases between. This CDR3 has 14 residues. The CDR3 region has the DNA TGTGCCAGCAGCCCCGGGGCGGGGTCCGATGAGCAGTTCTTC. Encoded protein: CASSPGAGSDEQFF.

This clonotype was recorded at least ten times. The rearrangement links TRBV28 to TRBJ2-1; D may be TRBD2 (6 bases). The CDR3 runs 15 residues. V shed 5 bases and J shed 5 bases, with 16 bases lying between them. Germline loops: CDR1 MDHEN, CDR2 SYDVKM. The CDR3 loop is CASSPLFGSNNEQFF. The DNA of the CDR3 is TGTGCCAGCAGTCCCCTCTTCGGGAGTAACAATGAGCAGTTCTTC.

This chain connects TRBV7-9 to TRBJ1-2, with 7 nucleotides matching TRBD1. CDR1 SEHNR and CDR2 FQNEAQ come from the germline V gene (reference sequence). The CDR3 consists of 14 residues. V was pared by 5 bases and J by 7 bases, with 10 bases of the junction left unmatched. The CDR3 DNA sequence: TGTGCCAGCAGCCCGCCAGGGGGACATCGTGGCTACACCTTC. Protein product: CASSPPGGHRGYTF.

The CDR3 DNA is TGTGCCACCAGCGGACAGACAGGGACCGCCTATAATTCACCCCTCCACTTT. Residues: CATSGQTGTAYNSPLHF. The chain has TRBV15 and TRBJ1-6, with 7 bases lining up with TRBD1. The J segment lost 2 bases and the V segment lost 5 bases, leaving 9 bases of the junction unmatched. This CDR3 contains 17 residues. Per germline, CDR1 LNHNV and CDR2 YYDKDF (reference sequence).

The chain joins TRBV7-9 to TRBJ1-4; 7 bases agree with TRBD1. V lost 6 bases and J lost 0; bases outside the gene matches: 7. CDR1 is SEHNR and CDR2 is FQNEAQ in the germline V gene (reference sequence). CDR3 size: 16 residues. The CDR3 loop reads CASSPWDSPTNEKLFF. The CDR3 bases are TGTGCCAGCAGTCCCTGGGACAGCCCAACTAATGAAAAACTGTTTTTT.

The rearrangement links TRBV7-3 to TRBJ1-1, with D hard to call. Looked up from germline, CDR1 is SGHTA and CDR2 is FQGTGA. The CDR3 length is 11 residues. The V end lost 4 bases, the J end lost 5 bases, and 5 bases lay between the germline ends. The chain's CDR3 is CASSSPTEAFF. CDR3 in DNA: TGTGCCAGCAGCTCTCCAACTGAAGCTTTCTTT.

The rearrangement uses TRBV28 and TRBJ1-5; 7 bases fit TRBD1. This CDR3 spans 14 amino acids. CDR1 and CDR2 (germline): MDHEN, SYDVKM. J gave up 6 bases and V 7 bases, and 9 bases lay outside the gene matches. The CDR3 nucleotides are TGTGCCAGCACCTCAACAGGGGTAGGTCAGCCCCAGCATTTT. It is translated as CASTSTGVGQPQHF.

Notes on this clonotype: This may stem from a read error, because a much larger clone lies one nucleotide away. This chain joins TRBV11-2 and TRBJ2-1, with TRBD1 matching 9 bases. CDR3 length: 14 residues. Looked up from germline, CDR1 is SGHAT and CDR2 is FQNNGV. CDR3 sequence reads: CAGSPGQGTGEQFF. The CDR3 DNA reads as TGTGCCGGCAGCCCCGGACAGGGGACAGGCGAGCAGTTCTTC.